This T cell receptor beta chain is from a study of Ad26.COV2.S vaccination and SARS-CoV-2 variants. The study, taken as a whole, reports: Vaccinees reportedly had broad spike-specific CD8+ and CD4+ T cell responses.

TCRdb's copy holds only in-frame clones and misses some; the assay was immunoSEQ multiplex PCR. The sample records approximately 360,000 clones, about 80% being singletons. Comments on this clone: Antigen: not known.

Treatment given: about 20 received Ad26.COV2.S at low or high dose, single or two shots; several received placebo; per-sample allocation not given. Sampling was done on day 63 after the first vaccine or placebo injection. The CDR3 contains 16 residues. V shed 1 base and J 5 bases; nucleotides not matched to a gene: 9. Germline V CDR1 and CDR2: LGHNA, YSLEER. Material: peripheral blood, obtained in a trial of Ad26.COV2.S vaccine versus placebo. The clonotype comes from a person aged 18-65 years who received the Ad26.COV2.S COVID-19 vaccine or a placebo. V and J are TRBV4-3 and TRBJ2-5, with TRBD2 matching over 8 bases. This CDR3 reads CASSQARGGTSETQYF. The CDR3 DNA sequence: TGCGCCAGCAGCCAAGCCCGGGGGGGAACCTCCGAGACCCAGTACTTC.